These 17 T cell receptor beta chains originate from one sample sequenced in a study of OX40 agonist ivuxolimab in advanced cancers. Method: immunoSEQ multiplex PCR; TCRdb's copy keeps in-frame clones and lacks some. The table shows tens of thousands of clones, with 80% to 90% occurring only once. The material sequenced was CD4+ or CD8+ T cells sorted from blood, taken in a trial of the OX40 agonist ivuxolimab. The receptors stem from an adult with an advanced solid tumor such as melanoma, head and neck, liver or kidney cancer.

This clone was observed a handful of times. The gene calls are TRBV28 and TRBJ2-2; D possibly corresponds to TRBD2 (5 bases). Germline CDR1 MDHEN, CDR2 SYDVKM. The V and J ends lost 6 bases and 2 bases respectively, with 19 bases between them. The CDR3 sequence is 17 residues long. The CDR3 sequence is CASSRRPGGLNTGELFF. The CDR3 nucleotides are TGTGCCAGCAGCCGCAGACCGGGCGGGTTAAACACCGGGGAGCTGTTTTTT.

The chain combines TRBV5-4 with TRBJ2-2, with D unclear. This CDR3 region has 11 residues. Trimming cost V 2 bases and J 6 bases, with 2 bases left between them. Germline values: CDR1 SGHNT, CDR2 YYREEE (reference sequence). The CDR3: CASSFAGELFF. CDR3 coding DNA: TGTGCCAGCAGCTTTGCCGGGGAGCTGTTTTTT.

The J gene is TRBJ2-7, the V gene TRBV20-1; D possibly corresponds to TRBD1 (5 bases). CDR1 is DFQATT, CDR2 SNEGSKA, per germline (reference sequence). This CDR3 is 11 amino acids long. The V and J ends lost 6 bases and 7 bases respectively, with 13 bases between them. CDR3 sequence reads: CSAAGPSEQYF. The CDR3 DNA is TGCAGTGCCGCAGGGCCTTCTGAGCAGTACTTC.

The chain couples TRBV13 to TRBJ2-7, with 11 bases that match TRBD2. Germline CDR1 PRHDT, CDR2 FYEKMQ (reference sequence). This CDR3 comprises 14 residues. The V segment lost 5 bases and the J segment 4 bases; nucleotides outside the gene matches: 4. The CDR3 region is CASSITSGSYEQYF. The CDR3 coding sequence is TGTGCCAGCAGCATCACTAGCGGGAGTTACGAGCAGTACTTC.

The rearrangement joins TRBV27 to TRBJ1-6; D perhaps matches TRBD1 (5 bases). The germline V gene has CDR1 MNHEY and CDR2 SMNVEV (reference sequence). CDR3 length: 14 residues. The V gene lost 4 bases and the J gene lost 6 bases, with 10 bases spanning the gap. For the CDR3, the DNA is TGTGCCAGCAGTTGGAGGGGCCTTAATTCACCCCTCCACTTT. Translated, it gives CASSWRGLNSPLHF.

The rearrangement uses TRBV14 and TRBJ2-1, with unresolved D. The CDR3 is 15 residues long. V was cut by 0 bases and J by 1 base, with 7 bases left in between. Germline CDR1 and CDR2: SGHDN and FVKESK. The CDR3: CASSQENLSYNEQFF. The CDR3 DNA follows: TGTGCCAGCAGCCAAGAAAACCTATCCTACAATGAGCAGTTCTTC.

This chain uses TRBV19 with TRBJ1-2; D not resolved. The CDR3 has 14 residues. Germline V gene data show CDR1 as LNHDA and CDR2 as SQIVND (reference sequence). Trimming removed 7 bases from V and 7 bases from J, with 19 bases in between. CDR3 residues: CASINTQVGGGYTF. The DNA for the CDR3 is TGTGCCAGTATTAACACCCAAGTAGGCGGTGGCTACACCTTC. The entire variable domain, with the rest obtained from reference TRBV19 and TRBJ1-2, is as follows: DGGITQSPKYLFRKEGQNVTLSCEQNLNHDAMYWYRQDPGQGLRLIYYSQIVNDFQKGDIAEGYSVSREKKESFPLTVTSAQKNPTAFYLCASINTQVGGGYTFGSGTRLTVV.

This chain joins TRBV4-1 and TRBJ1-2, with D perhaps TRBD1 (6 bases). Trimming pared 7 bases from V and 7 bases from J, leaving 16 bases between. CDR1 and CDR2 from the germline V gene are MGHRA and YSYEKL. The CDR3 extends over 13 amino acids. CDR3 nucleotide sequence: TGCGCCAGCAAAGAGGGGGTAATAGGTGGCTACACCTTC. Its protein is CASKEGVIGGYTF.

This chain links TRBV27 with TRBJ1-1, with 7 bases matching TRBD1. This CDR3 contains 14 residues. V lost 6 bases to trimming and J lost 3 bases; unmatched junction nucleotides: 7. Germline V gene data show CDR1 as MNHEY and CDR2 as SMNVEV (reference sequence). The CDR3 region is CASRITRGDTEAFF. The CDR3 bases are TGTGCCAGCAGGATCACCAGGGGGGACACTGAAGCTTTCTTT.

The CDR3 reads CATSSLEAYEQYF. As DNA, the CDR3 is TGTGCCACCAGCAGTCTGGAGGCCTACGAGCAGTACTTC. J is TRBJ2-7 and V is TRBV15, with a tentative D call TRBD2 (5 bases). Germline V gene lookup returns CDR1 LNHNV and CDR2 YYDKDF (reference sequence). Trimming cost V 3 bases and J 2 bases, with 8 bases left between them. This CDR3 spans 13 amino acids. Filled out from reference TRBV15 and TRBJ2-7, the complete variable domain reads DAMVIQNPRYQVTQFGKPVTLSCSQTLNHNVMYWYQQKSSQAPKLLFHYYDKDFNNEADTPDNFQSRRPNTSFCFLDIRSPGLGDTAMYLCATSSLEAYEQYFGPGTRLTVT.

The gene calls are TRBV27 and TRBJ2-1; 7 bases map to TRBD2. Germline CDR1 MNHEY, CDR2 SMNVEV (reference sequence). The junction had 3 bases not matched to a gene; V was cut back by 4 bases and J by 0 bases. The CDR3 is 15 amino acids. CDR3 in amino acids: CASSSGGSSYNEQFF. As DNA, the CDR3 is TGTGCCAGCAGTTCGGGCGGGAGCTCCTACAATGAGCAGTTCTTC.

The V and J genes are TRBV7-9 and TRBJ2-1, with 14 bases lining up with TRBD2. Per germline, CDR1 SEHNR and CDR2 FQNEAQ (reference sequence). The CDR3 is made up of 16 amino acids. Trimming cost V 4 bases and J 8 bases; bases outside gene matches: 7. The CDR3 sequence: CASSYGLAGGIDEQFF. DNA of the CDR3: TGTGCCAGCAGCTATGGACTAGCGGGAGGTATCGATGAGCAGTTCTTC.

The rearrangement joins TRBV23-1 to TRBJ2-2, with 10 bases that match TRBD1. TRBV23-1 is an ORF; its function is uncertain. V was clipped by 6 bases and J by 1 base; unmatched bases: 5. This CDR3 has 16 amino acids. CDR3 sequence reads: CASSQDRGRNTGELFF. CDR3 DNA sequence: TGCGCCAGCAGCCAGGACAGGGGGAGGAACACCGGGGAGCTGTTTTTT.

The V call is TRBV5-4, the J call TRBJ2-1, with TRBD1 matching 8 bases. From germline, CDR1 is SGHNT and CDR2 YYREEE (reference sequence). This CDR3 has 14 amino acids. Trimming at V came to 8 bases and at J to 6 bases, leaving 10 bases not matched to a gene. Written as DNA, the CDR3 is TGTGCCAGTCCGGCTGGACAGGGCTTCAATGAGCAGTTCTTC. It encodes CASPAGQGFNEQFF. Using reference TRBV5-4 and TRBJ2-1 for the parts outside the CDR3, the full variable domain is ETGVTQSPTHLIKTRGQQVTLRCSSQSGHNTVSWYQQALGQGPQFIFQYYREEENGRGNFPPRFSGLQFPNYSSELNVNALELDDSALYLCASPAGQGFNEQFFGPGTRLTVL.

The chain couples TRBV10-3 to TRBJ2-1; tentatively, D is TRBD1 or TRBD2 (5 bases each). V was cut by 3 bases and J by 5 bases, with 17 bases left in between. The CDR3 extends over 16 amino acids. Germline lookup yields CDR1 ENHRY and CDR2 SYGVKD. This chain's CDR3 is CAISEFFRGPNNEQFF. CDR3 coding DNA: TGTGCCATCAGTGAATTTTTTCGGGGCCCTAACAATGAGCAGTTCTTC.

This chain joins TRBV5-1 and TRBJ1-6; 10 nucleotides agree with TRBD1. In germline, CDR1 is SGHRS, CDR2 YFSETQ. Losses at the gene ends were 6 bases for V and 9 bases for J; bases not matched to a gene: 9. This CDR3 has 15 amino acids. CDR3 DNA: TGCGCCAGCACCGCCCTGGACAGGGGGACTTCACCCCTCCACTTT. The encoded protein is CASTALDRGTSPLHF.

The chain employs TRBV28 and TRBJ2-5; 7 nucleotides line up with TRBD2. This CDR3 has 16 amino acids. The germline V gene has CDR1 MDHEN and CDR2 SYDVKM. Trimming at V came to 6 bases and at J to 2 bases, leaving 12 bases not matched to a gene. CDR3 protein: CASSGRSSGSQETQYF. Here the CDR3 DNA reads TGTGCCAGCAGCGGACGGTCTAGCGGATCACAAGAGACCCAGTACTTC.